The 24 T cell receptor beta chains in this list originate from one sample, sequenced in a study of T cell responses to AZD1222 COVID-19 vaccine. Libraries were prepared by immunoSEQ multiplex PCR; TCRdb keeps only in-frame clonotypes and omits some of them. The sample lists around 110,000 clones; about 90% were seen once. This specimen was peripheral blood, taken 28 days after the second AZD1222 dose. Receptor source: an adult who received the AZD1222 COVID-19 vaccine.

The V call is TRBV4-1, the J call TRBJ2-3; D is unresolved. The CDR3 spans 14 residues. Germline V gene data show CDR1 as MGHRA and CDR2 as YSYEKL. V gave up 1 base and J gave up 4 bases, with 9 bases separating them. CDR3 DNA sequence: TGCGCCAGCAGCCAAGTGCTCCCTTCAGATACGCAGTATTTT. It encodes CASSQVLPSDTQYF.

This chain joins TRBV9 and TRBJ2-7, with a weak D call TRBD1 (6 bases). Germline V gene lookup returns CDR1 SGDLS and CDR2 YYNGEE. The CDR3 runs 14 residues. V dropped 0 bases and J dropped 0 bases, with 7 bases sitting between them. This chain's CDR3 is CASSVGTVSYEQYF. The CDR3 DNA reads TGTGCCAGCAGCGTAGGGACAGTCTCCTACGAGCAGTACTTC. Variable domain in full (rest from reference TRBV9 and TRBJ2-7): DSGVTQTPKHLITATGQRVTLRCSPRSGDLSVYWYQQSLDQGLQFLIQYYNGEERAKGNILERFSAQQFPDLHSELNLSSLELGDSALYFCASSVGTVSYEQYFGPGTRLTVT.

The gene calls are TRBV27 and TRBJ2-7, with D unresolved. The CDR3 runs 10 residues. V dropped 11 bases and J dropped 2 bases, with 7 bases sitting between them. CDR1 MNHEY and CDR2 SMNVEV come from the germline V gene (reference sequence). CDR3 sequence: CAYTPYEQYF. DNA of the CDR3: TGTGCCTATACGCCCTACGAGCAGTACTTC.

The J gene is TRBJ1-2, the V gene TRBV25-1; 10 positions match TRBD1. Germline assignment: CDR1 MGHDK and CDR2 SYGVNS. The ends lost 3 bases at V and 3 bases at J; junction bases unmatched: 1. The CDR3 has 14 amino acids. Written as DNA, the CDR3 is TGTGCCAGCAGTGACGGACAGGGGGACTATGGCTACACCTTC. Protein product: CASSDGQGDYGYTF.

The rearrangement joins TRBV9 to TRBJ1-1; D not resolved. Germline lookup yields CDR1 SGDLS and CDR2 YYNGEE. Trimming removed 3 bases at V and 4 bases at J, with 10 bases between. The CDR3 has 13 amino acids. This CDR3 reads CASSAGGGTEAFF. CDR3 coding DNA: TGTGCCAGCAGCGCAGGCGGCGGCACTGAAGCTTTCTTT.

The V call is TRBV5-6, the J call TRBJ1-3; no firm D call. Trimming removed 2 bases from V and 7 bases from J, with 13 bases in between. The germline V gene encodes CDR1 SGHDT and CDR2 YYEEEE. The CDR3 runs 14 residues. The CDR3 loop is CASSLNFQGNTIYF. CDR3 in DNA: TGTGCCAGCAGCTTAAACTTCCAAGGGAACACCATATATTTT. The full variable domain, its missing parts supplied by reference TRBV5-6 and TRBJ1-3, is DAGVTQSPTHLIKTRGQQVTLRCSPKSGHDTVSWYQQALGQGPQFIFQYYEEEERQRGNFPDRFSGHQFPNYSSELNVNALLLGDSALYLCASSLNFQGNTIYFGEGSWLTVV.

V and J are TRBV6-5 and TRBJ1-1, with 8 nucleotides matching TRBD1. This CDR3 comprises 14 residues. Germline trimming cut 6 bases from V and 7 bases from J; bases unmatched to any gene: 10. CDR1 is MNHEY, CDR2 SVGAGI, per germline. The DNA for the CDR3 is TGTGCCAGCAGCCAGGACAGGGTGGTTAGTGAAGCTTTCTTT. Translated, it gives CASSQDRVVSEAFF.

This clone was picked up a small number of times. The rearrangement links TRBV6-6 to TRBJ1-1; the D gene is possibly TRBD1 (5 bases). Germline values: CDR1 MNHNY, CDR2 SVGAGI (reference sequence). This CDR3 region has 16 residues. Trimming stripped 8 bases from V and 4 bases from J, with 23 bases between. In nucleotides, the CDR3 is TGTGCCAGCCGAACGCCTTCAGGGAGGCATGGCACTGAAGCTTTCTTT. This codes for CASRTPSGRHGTEAFF.

The V and J genes are TRBV27 and TRBJ1-4; TRBD1 agrees at 7 bases. The CDR3 contains 15 residues. Germline V gene lookup returns CDR1 MNHEY and CDR2 SMNVEV (reference sequence). The V and J ends lost 6 bases and 8 bases, in that order; junction bases with no gene match: 12. CDR3 sequence reads: CASSPGTGVPEKLFF. CDR3 nucleotides: TGTGCCAGCAGCCCGGGCACAGGGGTTCCCGAAAAACTGTTTTTT.

This CDR3 reads CASSYYRDRGSPLHF. CDR3 nucleotides: TGTGCCAGCAGTTACTACCGGGACAGGGGTTCACCCCTCCACTTT. This chain uses TRBV6-5 with TRBJ1-6, with TRBD1 identical over 10 bases. This CDR3 comprises 15 residues. The germline V gene encodes CDR1 MNHEY and CDR2 SVGAGI. V trimming: 1 base; J trimming: 9 bases; junction bases outside the gene matches: 3.

This clone was observed a single time. The chain joins TRBV28 to TRBJ2-1; weak D call: TRBD2 (5 bases). The CDR3 covers 13 residues. CDR1 and CDR2 (germline): MDHEN, SYDVKM. V was cut by 8 bases and J by 9 bases, with 17 bases left in between. The CDR3 protein is CASSPGGHAEQFF. The CDR3 coding sequence is TGTGCCAGCTCGCCAGGAGGTCACGCTGAGCAGTTCTTC.

This clone was seen once. This chain uses TRBV27 with TRBJ2-7; D ambiguous. Trimming stripped 4 bases from V and 2 bases from J, with 6 bases between. The CDR3 sequence is 12 residues long. The V gene's germline CDR1 is MNHEY and CDR2 SMNVEV (reference sequence). The CDR3: CASSSNPYEQYF. For the CDR3, the DNA is TGTGCCAGCAGTTCGAACCCCTACGAGCAGTACTTC.

This clone occurred a few times. The genes are TRBV28 and TRBJ2-5, with 8 bases aligning to TRBD2. Germline CDR1 MDHEN, CDR2 SYDVKM. V lost 7 bases to trimming and J lost 5 bases; unmatched junction nucleotides: 6. This CDR3 has 13 residues. In DNA form, the CDR3 reads TGTGCCAGCATAAGCGGGAGCAGGGAGACCCAGTACTTC. Encoded protein: CASISGSRETQYF.

The rearrangement joins TRBV29-1 to TRBJ1-1, with unresolved D. Trimming pared 2 bases from V and 8 bases from J, leaving 18 bases between. The germline V gene encodes CDR1 SQVTM and CDR2 ANQGSEA. The CDR3 contains 14 residues. The CDR3: CSVESWAPLPEAFF. The CDR3, as DNA: TGCAGCGTTGAAAGTTGGGCTCCGCTACCCGAAGCTTTCTTT.

This clone showed up just once. The rearrangement uses TRBV9 and TRBJ2-1; 10 bases map to TRBD2. The germline V gene has CDR1 SGDLS and CDR2 YYNGEE. The CDR3 consists of 18 residues. Unmatched junction bases numbered 8, after V lost 2 bases and J lost 0 bases. The CDR3 DNA follows: TGTGCCAGCAGCGTTCAGCGGGAGGGCGGAAGCTCCTACAATGAGCAGTTCTTC. Translating it yields CASSVQREGGSSYNEQFF.

This chain uses TRBV5-1 with TRBJ2-7; D might be TRBD2 (5 bases). The CDR3 consists of 12 residues. Germline CDR1 SGHRS, CDR2 YFSETQ. V lost 2 bases and J 5 bases, leaving 8 bases between the germline ends. CDR3 protein: CASSLEGHEQYF. DNA of the CDR3: TGCGCCAGCAGCTTAGAGGGCCACGAGCAGTACTTC.

The rearrangement joins TRBV29-1 to TRBJ2-1; TRBD1 matches 10 bases. There are 13 residues in the CDR3. V shed 7 bases, J shed 5 bases, and the junction held 5 bases outside the gene matches. Germline V gives CDR1 SQVTM, CDR2 ANQGSEA. CDR3 loop: CSAGTGEHNEQFF. DNA of the CDR3: TGCAGCGCTGGGACAGGGGAACACAATGAGCAGTTCTTC.

This chain uses TRBV15 with TRBJ1-5; D remains unclear. The CDR3 is 14 amino acids. Trimming removed 0 bases at V and 8 bases at J, with 11 bases between. Germline assignment: CDR1 LNHNV and CDR2 YYDKDF (reference sequence). As DNA, the CDR3 is TGTGCCACCAGCAGAGATATCGGGCAGGAGCCCCAGCATTTT. Translating it yields CATSRDIGQEPQHF.

The DNA of the CDR3 is TGTGCCAGTCTCCGAGGGGGGACAGGGGACAATTCACCCCTCCACTTT. Its protein is CASLRGGTGDNSPLHF. V is TRBV21-1 and J is TRBJ1-6; no check of the table's D call, TRBD1, against the DNA was made. TRBV21-1 is a pseudogene segment. The CDR3 spans 16 residues.

This chain links TRBV27 with TRBJ2-6, with unresolved D. The CDR3 contains 14 residues. V lost 6 bases and J lost 0, with 6 bases in between. From germline, CDR1 is MNHEY and CDR2 SMNVEV (reference sequence). For the CDR3, the DNA is TGTGCCAGCAGAACAGTCTCTGGGGCCAACGTCCTGACTTTC. It codes for CASRTVSGANVLTF.

The chain uses TRBV29-1 and TRBJ2-1; 14 bases map to TRBD2. J was trimmed by 4 bases and V by 5 bases; bases with no gene match: 4. Germline V CDR1 and CDR2: SQVTM, ANQGSEA. The CDR3 has 15 residues. CDR3 in amino acids: CSVRTSGRFYNEQFF. CDR3 nucleotides: TGCAGCGTTCGGACTAGCGGGAGGTTTTACAATGAGCAGTTCTTC.

This clone is a singleton in its sample. This chain joins TRBV19 and TRBJ2-1, with D unresolved. Trimming cost V 2 bases and J 5 bases, with 7 bases left between them. The CDR3 is 13 amino acids. CDR1 is LNHDA and CDR2 is SQIVND in the germline V gene (reference sequence). The CDR3 region is CASSIYFDNEQFF. The CDR3 nucleotides are TGTGCCAGTAGTATATACTTCGACAATGAGCAGTTCTTC.

V is TRBV6-5 and J is TRBJ2-7; 10 bases map to TRBD2. J was trimmed by 5 bases and V by 2 bases; bases with no gene match: 0. The CDR3 totals 13 residues. CDR1 and CDR2 (germline): MNHEY, SVGAGI. The CDR3 coding sequence is TGTGCCAGCAGTTACGGGACTAGCGACGAGCAGTACTTC. It translates to CASSYGTSDEQYF.

DNA of the CDR3: TGTGCCAGCAGCCTAAAAAGGGTCCCGGGACTAGGAGCTGGAAACACCATATATTTT. Encoded protein: CASSLKRVPGLGAGNTIYF. The chain recombines TRBV21-1 with TRBJ1-3. TRBV21-1 is termed a pseudogene. The CDR3 covers 19 residues.